Listed below are T cell receptor beta chains from one sample, sequenced in a study of OX40 agonist ivuxolimab in advanced cancers. Clones were read by immunoSEQ multiplex PCR, and TCRdb kept only the in-frame ones, dropping some. This table holds 55,000 to 65,000 clones, about 91% found once. The source material was CD4+ or CD8+ T cells sorted from blood, sampled in a trial of the OX40 agonist ivuxolimab. These TCRs come from an adult with an advanced solid tumor such as melanoma, head and neck, liver or kidney cancer. Each CDR3 is given with its conserved first and last residue.

TRBV2	CAGSKTGEGNEQFF
TRBV5-5	CASSLVGANVLTF
TRBV10-3	CAIRQDSDYTF
TRBV5-3	CARSLTRTSGRHNEQFF
TRBV2	CASSSQGRTNQPQHF
TRBV6-5	CASSRGQGSHYGYTF
TRBV30	CAWSVEAPLGGYTF
TRBV6-5	CASSPEGFHEQYF
TRBV2	CASSLQGSWVQAFF
TRBV2	CASSGRGHGGELFF
TRBV9	CASSVKTGQGSGANVLTF
TRBV19	CASSPRNPGTNYGYTF
TRBV11-2	CASSLVATSGNEQFF
TRBV29-1	CSVGGRAYNEQFF
TRBV30	CARKTGGGTDTQYF
TRBV19	CASSSEYRAGLAFF
TRBV27	CASSLWTTSGSTDTQYF
TRBV28	CASTLGGVLAKNIQYF
TRBV6-6	CASSKQGAYQETQYF
TRBV4-2	CASSQDLSNTEAFF
TRBV27	CASSPPPGPRVYEQFF
TRBV12-5	CASGPRTSGGRFRSTDTQYF
TRBV2	CASRGGSTDTQYF
TRBV18	CASSPYSGRGADTQYF
TRBV19	CASSIRRNTGELFF
TRBV6-5	CASSYSGTDYFQYF
TRBV15	CATSRPGDSGNTIYF
TRBV11-2	CASSLTSGNLRGEQFF
TRBV7-2	CASSLGGGQETQYF
TRBV19	CATAGTKHYEQYF
TRBV7-9	CASSLGIGGTDIGDTQYF
TRBV18	CASSPRSGEQFF
TRBV23-1	CASSQPTSGRASNTQYF
TRBV4-1	CASSQTGGRTEAFF
TRBV12-5	CASGLGLAGEGQETQYF
TRBV29-1	CSVSGLAGISYEQYF
TRBV5-6	CASSSLTYEQYF
TRBV5-1	CASSLGSQETQYF
TRBV5-1	CASRDPRGIPYEQYF
TRBV7-9	CASSSRGLAQNTGELFF
TRBV7-9	CASSPLGGLAGGGGYEQYF
TRBV27	CASSPLTSGLNEQYF
TRBV29-1	CSVALGTGELFF
TRBV18	CASSPPRASYGYTF
TRBV6-4	CASAPGGSTDTQYF
TRBV10-3	CAISESATNYGYTF
TRBV5-1	CASSLAYRSYSNTEAFF
TRBV5-5	CASSLPTSGSVDTQYF
TRBV2	CASRFQGPVATEAFF
TRBV27	CASHSGGSDYNEQFF
TRBV25-1	CASSETRAGGYEQYF
TRBV2	CASSANPGGLGTDTQYF
TRBV28	CASSPSPGQGVSNEQFF
TRBV29-1	CSVEVGQGANGYTF
TRBV30	CAWSQDRESPLHF